This T cell receptor (beta chain) came from a study of sequential checkpoint blockade in melanoma. Study as a whole: Arm A got nivolumab then ipilimumab; arm B the reverse, 1:1. TCRbeta immunosequencing was performed on DNA from 85 to 100 pretreatment melanoma tumor samples.

Study-wide points: Pretreatment TIL clonality tracked with response in the nivolumab-first arm.

Treatment meaning: randomized to nivolumab then ipilimumab (arm A) or the reverse (arm B). On this clone itself: Its matching antigen is unknown.

Clones were sequenced by immunoSEQ multiplex PCR, and TCRdb holds only the in-frame ones, with some missing. The repertoire holds roughly 10,000 clones, with about 26% as singletons. Germline V gives CDR1 MGHRA, CDR2 YSYEKL. The ends lost 0 bases at V and 4 bases at J; junction bases unmatched: 12. The CDR3 consists of 17 residues. The TCR sequence derives from a human donor with melanoma. The chain joins TRBV4-1 to TRBJ2-7, with 7 bases matching TRBD1. The sample here was tumor tissue (inferred from file names), taken from a patient given nivolumab and ipilimumab in sequence. In nucleotides, the CDR3 is TGCGCCAGCAGCCAAGATTTTCGGTTCGGGACAGATTACGAGCAGTACTTC. This sequence encodes CASSQDFRFGTDYEQYF.